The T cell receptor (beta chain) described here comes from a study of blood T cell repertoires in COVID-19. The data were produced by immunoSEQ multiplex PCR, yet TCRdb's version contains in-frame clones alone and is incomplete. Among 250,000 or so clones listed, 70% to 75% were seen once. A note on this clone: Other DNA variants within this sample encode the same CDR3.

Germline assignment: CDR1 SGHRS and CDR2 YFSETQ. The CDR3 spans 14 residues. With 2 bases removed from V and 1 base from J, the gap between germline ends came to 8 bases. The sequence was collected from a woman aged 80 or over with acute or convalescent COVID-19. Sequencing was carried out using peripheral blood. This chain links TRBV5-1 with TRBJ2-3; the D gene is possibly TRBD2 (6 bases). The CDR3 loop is CASSLAGRTDTQYF. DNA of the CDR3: TGCGCCAGCAGCTTAGCGGGCCGCACAGATACGCAGTATTTT.